The sequence of this T cell receptor beta chain was determined in a study of human T cells and chemical hapten exposure. Overall study: Sensitizing treatment utilized 2% DPC over an approximately 2 cm by approximately 2 cm portion of upper inner arm skin. Study-level findings and limits: The immune response of these alopecia patients might not match healthy individuals'.

The time point denotes: patch test 3, about 24 weeks after DPC sensitization. The treatment is: therapeutic diphenylcyclopropenone sensitization with weekly scalp DPC. Someone pulled total RNA out of unfractionated whole blood. TCRdb re-called the RACE reads with MiXCR, one entry per CDR3 protein. The data contain 27,000 or so distinct CDR3 sequences, 4.5% to 7.5% of them singletons. This clonotype was seen many times. Its specificity is not known. The sample was whole blood, taken in connection with sensitization to the hapten diphenylcyclopropenone (DPC). The receptor was isolated from a man aged 30-40 years with alopecia areata. Some clones in this sample may be carry-over from other donors' samples.

CDR3 bases: TGTGCCAGCAGTGCACAGACTAGCGGGAGTGGGGAGACCCAGTACTTC. Its protein is CASSAQTSGSGETQYF. This chain links TRBV25-1 with TRBJ2-5, with 12 bases aligning to TRBD2. V dropped 4 bases and J dropped 5; count of bases not matched to a gene: 8. The germline V gene has CDR1 MGHDK and CDR2 SYGVNS. The CDR3 length is 16 residues.